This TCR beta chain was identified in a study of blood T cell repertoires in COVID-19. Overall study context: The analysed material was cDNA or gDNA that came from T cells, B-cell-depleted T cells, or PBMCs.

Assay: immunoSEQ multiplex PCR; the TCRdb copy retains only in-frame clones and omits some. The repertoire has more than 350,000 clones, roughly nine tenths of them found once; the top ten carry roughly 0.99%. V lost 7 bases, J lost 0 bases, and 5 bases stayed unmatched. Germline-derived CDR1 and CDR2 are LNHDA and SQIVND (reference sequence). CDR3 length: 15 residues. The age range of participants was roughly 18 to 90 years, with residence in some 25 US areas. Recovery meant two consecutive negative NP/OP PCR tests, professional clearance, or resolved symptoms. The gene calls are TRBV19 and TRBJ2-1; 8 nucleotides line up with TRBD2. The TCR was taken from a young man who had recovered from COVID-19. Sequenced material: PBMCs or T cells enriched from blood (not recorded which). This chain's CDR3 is CASTLAGYSYNEQFF. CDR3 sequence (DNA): TGTGCCAGTACCTTAGCGGGGTACTCCTACAATGAGCAGTTCTTC.